The next 4 T cell receptor beta chains were all read from a single sample in a study of blood T cell repertoires in COVID-19. The data were produced by immunoSEQ multiplex PCR, yet TCRdb's version contains in-frame clones alone and is incomplete. This table has around 190,000 clones, roughly 89% appearing once. Material for sequencing was PBMCs or T cells enriched from blood (not recorded which). Every receptor here comes from a man younger than 35 with acute COVID-19.

The sample holds a few counts of this clone. This chain links TRBV10-2 with TRBJ2-7; D is undetermined. There are 11 residues in the CDR3. The V and J ends lost 5 bases and 2 bases respectively, with 4 bases between them. Germline-derived CDR1 and CDR2 are WSHSY and SAAADI. The CDR3 DNA follows: TGCGCCAGCAGTACTGCCTACGAGCAGTACTTC. Translated: CASSTAYEQYF.

The chain carries TRBV4-1 and TRBJ2-5; TRBD1 matches 8 bases. Germline CDR1 is MGHRA and CDR2 is YSYEKL. This CDR3 region has 15 residues. Trimming removed 0 bases from V and 6 bases from J; junction bases left unmatched: 6. CDR3 protein: CASSQEKDRAKTQYF. DNA of the CDR3: TGCGCCAGCAGCCAAGAAAAGGACAGGGCCAAGACCCAGTACTTC.

The V gene is TRBV9, the J gene TRBJ2-7; 9 nucleotides agree with TRBD2. Germline CDR1 SGDLS, CDR2 YYNGEE. V shed 0 bases, J shed 5 bases, and the junction held 6 bases outside the gene matches. There are 15 residues in the CDR3. The CDR3 DNA sequence: TGTGCCAGCAGCGTAGGATCTAGCGGGAACGACGAGCAGTACTTC. Protein product: CASSVGSSGNDEQYF.

The chain joins TRBV2 to TRBJ2-7, with a weak D call TRBD2 (6 bases). This CDR3 has 12 amino acids. Germline V CDR1 and CDR2: SNHLY, FYNNEI. Trimming removed 6 bases at V and 4 bases at J, with 10 bases between. In DNA form, the CDR3 reads TGTGCCAGCAGCCTTGGGACTTACGAGCAGTACTTC. Amino acids: CASSLGTYEQYF.